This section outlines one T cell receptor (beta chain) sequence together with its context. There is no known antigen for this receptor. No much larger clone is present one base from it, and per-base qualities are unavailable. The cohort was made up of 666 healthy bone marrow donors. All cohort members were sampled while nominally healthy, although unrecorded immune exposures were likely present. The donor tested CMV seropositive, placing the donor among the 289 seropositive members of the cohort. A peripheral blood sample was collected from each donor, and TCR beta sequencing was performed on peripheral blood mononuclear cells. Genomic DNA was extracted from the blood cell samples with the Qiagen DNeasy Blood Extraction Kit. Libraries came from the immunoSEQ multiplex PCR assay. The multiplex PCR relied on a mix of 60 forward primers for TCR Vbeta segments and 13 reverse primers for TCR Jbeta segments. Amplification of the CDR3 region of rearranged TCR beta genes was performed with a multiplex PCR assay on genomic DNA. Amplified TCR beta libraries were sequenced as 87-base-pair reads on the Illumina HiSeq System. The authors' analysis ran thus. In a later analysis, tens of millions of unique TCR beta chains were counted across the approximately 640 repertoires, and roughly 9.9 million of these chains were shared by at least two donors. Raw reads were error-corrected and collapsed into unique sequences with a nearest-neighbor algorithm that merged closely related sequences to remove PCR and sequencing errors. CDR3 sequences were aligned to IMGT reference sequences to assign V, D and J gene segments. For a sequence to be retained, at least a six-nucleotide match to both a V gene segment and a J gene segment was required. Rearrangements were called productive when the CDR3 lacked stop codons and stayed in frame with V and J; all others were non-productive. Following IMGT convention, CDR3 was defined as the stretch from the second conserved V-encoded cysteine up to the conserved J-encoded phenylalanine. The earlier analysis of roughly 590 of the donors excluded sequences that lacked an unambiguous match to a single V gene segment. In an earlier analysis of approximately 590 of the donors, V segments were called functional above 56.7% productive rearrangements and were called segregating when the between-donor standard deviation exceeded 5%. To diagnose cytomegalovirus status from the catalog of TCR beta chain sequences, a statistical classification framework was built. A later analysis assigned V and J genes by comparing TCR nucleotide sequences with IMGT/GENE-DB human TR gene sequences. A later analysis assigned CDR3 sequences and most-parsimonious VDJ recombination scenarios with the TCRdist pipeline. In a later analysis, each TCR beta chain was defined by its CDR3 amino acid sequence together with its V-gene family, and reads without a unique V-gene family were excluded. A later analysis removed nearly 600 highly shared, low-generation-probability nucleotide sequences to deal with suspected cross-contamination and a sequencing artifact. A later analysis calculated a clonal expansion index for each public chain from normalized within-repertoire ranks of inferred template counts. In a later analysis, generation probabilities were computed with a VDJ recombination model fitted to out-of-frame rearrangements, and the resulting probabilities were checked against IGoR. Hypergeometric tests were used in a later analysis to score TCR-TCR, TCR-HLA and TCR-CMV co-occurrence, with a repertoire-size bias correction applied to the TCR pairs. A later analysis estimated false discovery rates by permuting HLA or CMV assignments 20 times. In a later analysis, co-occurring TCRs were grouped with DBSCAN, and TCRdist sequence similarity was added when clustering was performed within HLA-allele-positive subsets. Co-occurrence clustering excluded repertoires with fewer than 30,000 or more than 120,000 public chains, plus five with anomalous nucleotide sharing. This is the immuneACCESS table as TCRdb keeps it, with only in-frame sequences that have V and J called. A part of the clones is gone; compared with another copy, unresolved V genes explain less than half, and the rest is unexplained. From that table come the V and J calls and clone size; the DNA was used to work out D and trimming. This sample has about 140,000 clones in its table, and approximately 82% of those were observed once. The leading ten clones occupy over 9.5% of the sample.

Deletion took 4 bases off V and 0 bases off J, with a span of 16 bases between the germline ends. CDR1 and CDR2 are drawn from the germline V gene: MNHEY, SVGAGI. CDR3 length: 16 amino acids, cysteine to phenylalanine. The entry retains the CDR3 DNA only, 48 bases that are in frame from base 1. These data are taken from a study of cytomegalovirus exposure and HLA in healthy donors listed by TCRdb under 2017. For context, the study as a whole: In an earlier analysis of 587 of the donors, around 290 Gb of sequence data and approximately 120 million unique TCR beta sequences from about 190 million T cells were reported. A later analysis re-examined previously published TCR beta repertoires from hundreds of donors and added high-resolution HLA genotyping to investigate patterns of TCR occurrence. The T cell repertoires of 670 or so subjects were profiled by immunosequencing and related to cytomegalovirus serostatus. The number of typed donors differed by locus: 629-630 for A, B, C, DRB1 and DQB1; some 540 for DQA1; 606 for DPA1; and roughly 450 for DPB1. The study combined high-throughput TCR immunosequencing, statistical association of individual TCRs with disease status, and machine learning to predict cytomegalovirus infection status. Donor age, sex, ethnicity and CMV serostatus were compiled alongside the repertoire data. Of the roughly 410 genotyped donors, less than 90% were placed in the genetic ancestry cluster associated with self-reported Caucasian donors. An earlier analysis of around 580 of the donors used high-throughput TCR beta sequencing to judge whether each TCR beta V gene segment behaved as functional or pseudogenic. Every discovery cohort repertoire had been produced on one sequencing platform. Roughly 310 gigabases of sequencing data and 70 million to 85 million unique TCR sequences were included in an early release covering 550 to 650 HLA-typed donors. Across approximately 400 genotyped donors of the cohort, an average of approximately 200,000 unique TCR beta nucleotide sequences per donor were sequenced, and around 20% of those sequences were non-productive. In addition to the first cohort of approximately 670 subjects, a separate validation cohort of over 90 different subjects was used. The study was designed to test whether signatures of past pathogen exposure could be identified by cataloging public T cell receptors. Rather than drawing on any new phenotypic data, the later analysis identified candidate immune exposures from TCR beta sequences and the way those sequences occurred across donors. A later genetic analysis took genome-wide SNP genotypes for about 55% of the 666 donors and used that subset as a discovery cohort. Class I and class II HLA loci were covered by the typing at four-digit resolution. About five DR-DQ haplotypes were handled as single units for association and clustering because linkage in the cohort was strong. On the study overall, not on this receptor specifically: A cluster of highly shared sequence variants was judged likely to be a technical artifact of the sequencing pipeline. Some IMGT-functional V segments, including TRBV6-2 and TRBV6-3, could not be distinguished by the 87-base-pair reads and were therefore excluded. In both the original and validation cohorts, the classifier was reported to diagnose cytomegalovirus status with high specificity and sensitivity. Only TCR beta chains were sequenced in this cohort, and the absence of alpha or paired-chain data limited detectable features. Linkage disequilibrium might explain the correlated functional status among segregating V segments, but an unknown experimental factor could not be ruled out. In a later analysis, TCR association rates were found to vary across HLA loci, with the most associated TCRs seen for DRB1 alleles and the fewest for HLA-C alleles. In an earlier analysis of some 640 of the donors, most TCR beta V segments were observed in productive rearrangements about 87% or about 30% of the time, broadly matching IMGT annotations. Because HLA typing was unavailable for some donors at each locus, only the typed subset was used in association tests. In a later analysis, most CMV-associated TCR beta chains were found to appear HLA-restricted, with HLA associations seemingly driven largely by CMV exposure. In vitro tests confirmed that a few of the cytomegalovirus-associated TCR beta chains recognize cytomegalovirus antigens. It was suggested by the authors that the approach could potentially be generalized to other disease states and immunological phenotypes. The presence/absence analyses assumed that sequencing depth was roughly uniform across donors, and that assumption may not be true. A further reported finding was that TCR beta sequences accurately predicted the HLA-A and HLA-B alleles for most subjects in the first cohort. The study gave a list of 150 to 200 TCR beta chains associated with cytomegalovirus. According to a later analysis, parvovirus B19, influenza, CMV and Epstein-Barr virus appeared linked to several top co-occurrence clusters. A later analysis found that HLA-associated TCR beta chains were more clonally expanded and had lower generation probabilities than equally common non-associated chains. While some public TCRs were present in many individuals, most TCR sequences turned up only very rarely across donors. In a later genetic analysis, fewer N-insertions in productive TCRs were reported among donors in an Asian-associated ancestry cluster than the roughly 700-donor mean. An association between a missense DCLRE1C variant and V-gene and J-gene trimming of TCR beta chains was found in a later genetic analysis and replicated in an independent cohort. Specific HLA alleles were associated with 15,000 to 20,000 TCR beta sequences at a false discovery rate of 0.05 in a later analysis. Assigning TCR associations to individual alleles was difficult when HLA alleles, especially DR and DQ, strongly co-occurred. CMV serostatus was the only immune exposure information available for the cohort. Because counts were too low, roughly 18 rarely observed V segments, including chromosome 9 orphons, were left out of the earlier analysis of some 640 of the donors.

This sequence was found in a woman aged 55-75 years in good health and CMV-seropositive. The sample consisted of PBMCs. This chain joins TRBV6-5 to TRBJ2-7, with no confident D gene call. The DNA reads TGTGCCAGCAGTTCCGCCACCTCCAGAATCTCCTACGAGCAGTACTTC. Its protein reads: CASSSATSRISYEQYF.